This T cell receptor beta chain appears in the sequencing data of a study of early T cells in non-severe SARS-CoV-2 infection. TCRdb called the 5' RACE reads again in MiXCR, with one record for every CDR3 protein. The sample contains 55,000 to 70,000 distinct CDR3 sequences, 10% to 15% of which appear only once. The sequence derives from an adult who was a healthcare worker with PCR-confirmed SARS-CoV-2 infection or an uninfected control (not recorded which). The sequenced sample consisted of whole blood.

The CDR3 sequence: CASSPSPAYTEAFF. The CDR3 region has the DNA TGTGCCAGCAGCCCCTCCCCGGCGTACACTGAAGCTTTCTTT. The V call is TRBV11-2, the J call TRBJ1-1; D remains ambiguous. CDR1 is SGHAT, CDR2 FQNNGV, per germline. V lost 5 bases and J 3 bases, leaving 13 bases between the germline ends. The CDR3 extends over 14 amino acids.